A selection of T cell receptor beta chains follows, all from one sample in a study of CD8 T cells in ankylosing spondylitis. TCRdb ran MiXCR on the 5' RACE reads and lists one entry per CDR3 protein. The data show about 230,000 distinct CDR3 sequences, around 8% seen once. Sequenced material: blood, either unsorted or a sorted T cell fraction (not recorded which). The receptors derive from a female donor with ankylosing spondylitis or in good health (not recorded which). The CDR3 runs from the conserved cysteine through the conserved F or W. The D gene is left open where the match is weak. Clone size is shown for a subset of rows, as once, few, many or a class of expanded clone.

>TRBD2|many|TRBJ2-1|TRBV20-1
TGCAGTGCCCGTACTAGCGGGCCTTACAATGAGCAGTTCTTC
CSARTSGPYNEQFF
>TRBD2|many|TRBJ2-5|TRBV7-2
TGTGCCAGCAGCTCTCAGGGACTAGCGGAGCAAGAGACCCAGTACTTC
CASSSQGLAEQETQYF
>-|-|TRBJ2-3|TRBV6-5
TGTGCCAGCAGTTACCCAGGGGCGCCCACAGATACGCAGTATTTT
CASSYPGAPTDTQYF
>-|few|TRBJ1-1|TRBV29-1
TGCAGCGTTGGTAGCAGAGGGAACACTGAAGCTTTCTTT
CSVGSRGNTEAFF
>-|many|TRBJ1-1|TRBV6-1
TGTGCCAGCAGTGAGGTGGGGGGCCTGAACACTGAAGCTTTCTTT
CASSEVGGLNTEAFF
>-|many|TRBJ1-1|TRBV25-1
TGTGCCAGCAGTGAAATCTGGGGTAACACTGAAGCTTTCTTT
CASSEIWGNTEAFF
>-|many|TRBJ1-6|TRBV12-3/TRBV12-4
TGTGCCAGCAGTTTCGGAGGATCCGGTGGGTCACCCCTCCACTTT
CASSFGGSGGSPLHF
>TRBD1|many|TRBJ1-3|TRBV6-1
TGTGCCAGCAGACGACAGGGACGGGGAAACACCATATATTTT
CASRRQGRGNTIYF
>-|many|TRBJ2-2|TRBV4-3
TGCGCCAGCAGCCGCGTCACGGGGTTCTCGGGTCGGGCGAACACCGGGGAGCTGTTTTTT
CASSRVTGFSGRANTGELFF
>TRBD2|many|TRBJ2-2|TRBV5-1
TGCGCCAGCAGCTTTCTGAGCGGGAGGGCCGCCGGGGAGCTGTTTTTT
CASSFLSGRAAGELFF
>-|many|TRBJ2-1|TRBV9
TGTGCCAGCAGCGTAGATGTGATTCTCAATGAGCAGTTCTTC
CASSVDVILNEQFF
>-|many|TRBJ2-7|TRBV5-6
TGTGCCAGCAGCCCCCGGGCCGAGGACAGACCAATCGGGTACGAGCAGTACTTC
CASSPRAEDRPIGYEQYF
>TRBD1|many|TRBJ2-7|TRBV5-6
TGTGCCAGCAGCGGGAGACAGGGCTACGAGCAGTACTTC
CASSGRQGYEQYF
>-|many|TRBJ1-2|TRBV6-2/TRBV6-3
TGTGCCAGCAGTGTGGCAGGCGATGGCTACACCTTC
CASSVAGDGYTF
>-|many|TRBJ2-1|TRBV7-8
TGTGCCAGCAGCACCCCCAGAGGAGCTGAGCAGTTCTTC
CASSTPRGAEQFF
>TRBD1|many|TRBJ2-2|TRBV5-1
TGCGCCAGCAGCCACGACAGGGGATCGGCCGGGGAGCTGTTTTTT
CASSHDRGSAGELFF
>-|-|TRBJ1-2|TRBV7-9
TGTGCCAGCAGCTTTGGATCCCTGCCTGAAAACTATGGCTACACCTTC
CASSFGSLPENYGYTF
>-|many|TRBJ2-5|TRBV4-1
TGCGCCAGCAGCCGGGGACCTTCAGAGACCCAGTACTTC
CASSRGPSETQYF
>TRBD2|many|TRBJ2-6|TRBV20-1
TGCAGTGCTTTCCTCGGGACTAGCGGGAGCTCTGGGGCCAACGTCCTGACTTTC
CSAFLGTSGSSGANVLTF
>-|many|TRBJ2-5|TRBV10-3
TGTGCCATCAGTGAGTCGAGTAGCAGAGAGACCCAGTACTTC
CAISESSSRETQYF
>-|many|TRBJ2-3|TRBV3-1
TGTGCCAGCAGCCAGTCGAGATCCGATACGCAGTATTTT
CASSQSRSDTQYF
>TRBD2|many|TRBJ2-7|TRBV27
TGTGCCAGCGGTAGCGGGCCAGCCTACGAGCAGTACTTC
CASGSGPAYEQYF
>TRBD1|many|TRBJ1-4|TRBV2
TGTGCCAGCAGGCGGGACAGGGCGGATGAAAAACTGTTTTTT
CASRRDRADEKLFF
>-|many|TRBJ1-1|TRBV12-3/TRBV12-4
TGTGCCAGCAGTTACCAGGTGGGGGTCAACACTGAAGCTTTCTTT
CASSYQVGVNTEAFF
>-|many|TRBJ2-1|TRBV12-3/TRBV12-4
TGTGCCACCGGCCTAGGGTTCTTAACCTACAATGAGCAGTTCTTC
CATGLGFLTYNEQFF
>-|-|TRBJ1-5|TRBV11-2
TGTGCCGGCAGCTTATTCGGGCAGGGTGGCGGGGGTTTGAATCAGCCCCAGCATTTT
CAGSLFGQGGGGLNQPQHF
>-|-|TRBJ2-2|TRBV7-6
TGTGCCAGCAGCTCCTTCGACATAGGGAACACCGGGGAGCTGTTTTTT
CASSSFDIGNTGELFF
>-|many|TRBJ2-3|TRBV29-1
TGCAGCGTTGGGCAGCCTAGCACAGATACGCAGTATTTT
CSVGQPSTDTQYF
>TRBD1|-|TRBJ1-5|TRBV7-9
TGTGCCAGCAGCTCTGACAGGGGGCCCCAGCATTTT
CASSSDRGPQHF
>-|many|TRBJ2-7|TRBV10-3
TGTGCCATCAGTGGGGGCCAGCAAGCCTACGAGCAGTACTTC
CAISGGQQAYEQYF
>-|many|TRBJ1-5|TRBV30
TGTGCCTGGAGCGCCGCGACTACACGAAATCAGCCCCAGCATTTT
CAWSAATTRNQPQHF
>TRBD2|many|TRBJ2-6|TRBV29-1
TGCAGCGTGGGGGAAGCGGGAATTACTGGGGCCAACGTCCTGACTTTC
CSVGEAGITGANVLTF
>TRBD1|-|TRBJ2-7|TRBV11-2
TGTGCCAGCAGCTTAGATCTAGGACAGGGGACCGAGCAGTACTTC
CASSLDLGQGTEQYF
>TRBD1|many|TRBJ1-5|TRBV25-1
TGTGCCAGCAGTGTCCCGGGACAGGGGAATCAGCCCCAGCATTTT
CASSVPGQGNQPQHF
>TRBD2|-|TRBJ2-1|TRBV7-6
TGTGCCAGCAGCCTAACTAGCGGGAGCCCCCGGAGGCACGATGAGCAGTTCTTC
CASSLTSGSPRRHDEQFF
>-|many|TRBJ2-1|TRBV20-1
TGCAGTGCTCGAGCATCAGGGAGGAGTGAGCAGTTCTTC
CSARASGRSEQFF
>TRBD2|many|TRBJ2-1|TRBV6-2/TRBV6-3
TGTGCCAGCAGTTACCCCTCCCTCGGCGGGAGCTCCTACAATGAGCAGTTCTTC
CASSYPSLGGSSYNEQFF
>-|many|TRBJ2-7|TRBV7-9
TGTGCCAGCAGCTTAGCCGGGGCAGGACAGTACGAGCAGTACTTC
CASSLAGAGQYEQYF
>-|few|TRBJ1-1|TRBV5-1
TGCGCCAGCAGCTTGGAAGGAGGTGGGTCCGCTGAAGCTTTCTTT
CASSLEGGGSAEAFF
>-|many|TRBJ1-1|TRBV4-3
TGCGCCAGCAGCCAACTGGGGGGAAGCACTGAAGCTTTCTTT
CASSQLGGSTEAFF
>-|many|TRBJ1-5|TRBV7-2
TGTGCCAGCAGCTTTTACAATCAGCCCCAGCATTTT
CASSFYNQPQHF
>-|-|TRBJ2-3|TRBV30
TGTGCCTGGAGTGTAAACACAGATACGCAGTATTTT
CAWSVNTDTQYF
>-|-|TRBJ2-3|TRBV30
TGTGCCTGGAGTTGGTCAGGGGGCACAGATACGCAGTATTTT
CAWSWSGGTDTQYF
>-|many|TRBJ2-1|TRBV21-1
TGTGCCAGCAGCACCCTGGGTAGTCCACGCAATGAGCAGTTCTTC
CASSTLGSPRNEQFF
>-|-|TRBJ2-3|TRBV7-2
TGTGTCACCAAAAACGTGGGGGGGGCCACAGATACGCAGTATTTT
CVTKNVGGATDTQYF
>TRBD2|many|TRBJ2-7|TRBV7-2
TGTGCCAGCAGCTTAGCGAGTAGCGGGAGCATGCACGAGCAGTACTTC
CASSLASSGSMHEQYF
>TRBD2|many|TRBJ2-5|TRBV5-1
TGCGCCAGCGGGACTAGCGGGAGTGAGACCCAGTACTTC
CASGTSGSETQYF
>TRBD2|many|TRBJ2-3|TRBV15
TGTGCCACCAGCAGAGATTCCCGGGAGGGCCCAATAAGCACAGATACGCAGTATTTT
CATSRDSREGPISTDTQYF
>TRBD1|many|TRBJ1-2|TRBV12-3/TRBV12-4
TGTGCCAGCAGCCCCGGGACAGGGAATTATGGCTACACCTTC
CASSPGTGNYGYTF
>TRBD2|many|TRBJ2-7|TRBV7-2
TGTGCCAGCAGCTTTCGGACTAGCGGGATATACGAGCAGTACTTC
CASSFRTSGIYEQYF
>-|few|TRBJ2-5|TRBV6-2/TRBV6-3
TGTGCCAGCAGTCCGCCATTCCTAGAACAAGAGACCCAGTACTTC
CASSPPFLEQETQYF
>-|-|TRBJ1-4|TRBV7-9
TGTGCCAGCAGCTCGAATTCGGGAGAAAAACTGTTTTTT
CASSSNSGEKLFF
>TRBD2|-|TRBJ2-7|TRBV19
TGTGCCAGTAGTACCAACCACCCCCTGCGGGGGGGCACCTACGAGCAGTACTTC
CASSTNHPLRGGTYEQYF
>TRBD2|many|TRBJ2-4|TRBV5-1
TGCGCCAGCAGCGAAGGGACTAGCGGGAGTATGAACATTCAGTACTTC
CASSEGTSGSMNIQYF
>TRBD2|-|TRBJ2-1|TRBV12-3/TRBV12-4
TGTGCCATCTGTTTCAGGGGACTAGCGGGAGGATGGGCTATAAATGAGCAGTTCTTC
CAICFRGLAGGWAINEQFF
>-|many|TRBJ2-7|TRBV20-1
TGCAGTGCTAAGACATACGAGCAGTACTTC
CSAKTYEQYF
>-|many|TRBJ2-2|TRBV11-3
TGTGCCAGCAGCTTAGTAGCCGGGGCCACCGGGGAGCTGTTTTTT
CASSLVAGATGELFF
>TRBD1|-|TRBJ2-7|TRBV28
TGTGCCGCCTGGAGAACAGGGGGTTATGAGCAGTACTTC
CAAWRTGGYEQYF
>-|-|TRBJ1-1|TRBV29-1
TGCAGCGTTGTTAGGCAAATGAACACTGAAGCTTTCTTT
CSVVRQMNTEAFF